This is a list of T cell receptor beta chains from one sample in a study of response to subunit inactivated influenza vaccine. Each CDR3 protein is one row after TCRdb ran MiXCR on the RT-PCR reads. The data contain 500,000 to 700,000 distinct CDR3 sequences, less than 25% of them singletons. These records were also assigned to another study, of T cells expressing NK-cell markers.

The specimen comprised CD4+ T cells sorted from PBMCs, sampled 11 to 12 days after vaccination. Receptors were obtained from a man aged 45-65 years who received an inactivated influenza vaccine. Each CDR3 is given with its conserved first and last residue. A D gene is named only where the DNA matches it firmly. Rows give clone size only sometimes, using once, few, many, or a class for an expanded clone.

J gene	D gene	V gene	clone size	CDR3 protein	CDR3 DNA
TRBJ2-7	NA	TRBV6-6	NA	CASSSSGHGEQYF	TGTGCCAGCAGTTCCTCAGGGCACGGTGAGCAGTACTTC
TRBJ2-1	NA	TRBV7-9	many	CASSPTGWNEQFF	TGTGCCAGCAGCCCAACAGGGTGGAATGAGCAGTTCTTC
TRBJ2-3	TRBD2	TRBV7-2	many	CASARGGRTDTQYF	TGTGCCAGCGCGCGGGGGGGCCGAACAGATACGCAGTATTTT
TRBJ2-3	NA	TRBV10-3	few	CASVGPSTDTQYF	TGTGCCAGCGTGGGGCCTAGCACAGATACGCAGTATTTT
TRBJ2-7	NA	TRBV5-1	many	CASSSRPYEQYF	TGCGCCAGCAGCTCCCGTCCCTACGAGCAGTACTTC
TRBJ1-3	TRBD1	TRBV4-3	few	CASSRVEGAAGNTIYF	TGCGCCAGCAGCCGAGTGGAGGGGGCTGCAGGAAACACCATATATTTT
TRBJ2-7	TRBD1	TRBV11-2	NA	CASSWDRGLSEQYF	TGTGCCAGCAGCTGGGACAGGGGGTTGTCCGAGCAGTACTTC
TRBJ1-1	NA	TRBV10-3	NA	CAISVAGANTEAFF	TGTGCCATCAGTGTGGCAGGGGCGAACACTGAAGCTTTCTTT
TRBJ2-7	NA	TRBV12-3/TRBV12-4	few	CASSFQVVWGASYEQYF	TGTGCCAGCAGTTTCCAAGTAGTGTGGGGCGCGAGCTACGAGCAGTACTTC
TRBJ2-3	NA	TRBV3-1	NA	CASSPYGNTDTQYF	TGTGCCAGCAGCCCATATGGGAACACAGATACGCAGTATTTT
TRBJ1-1	NA	TRBV18	NA	CASSPVTGWGNTEAFF	TGTGCCAGCTCACCAGTTACAGGGTGGGGGAACACTGAAGCTTTCTTT
TRBJ2-1	TRBD2	TRBV4-2	NA	CASSQEPSGGPYNEQFF	TGTGCCAGCAGCCAAGAGCCCAGCGGGGGGCCCTACAATGAGCAGTTCTTC
TRBJ2-7	TRBD1	TRBV18	few	CASSPGQGFIRDYEQYF	TGTGCCAGCTCACCGGGACAGGGGTTTATTCGTGACTACGAGCAGTACTTC
TRBJ2-7	NA	TRBV15	NA	CATSKLGPSYEQYF	TGTGCCACCAGCAAACTAGGTCCCTCCTACGAGCAGTACTTC
TRBJ2-5	TRBD2	TRBV9	few	CASSATSGRETQYF	TGTGCCAGCAGCGCGACTAGCGGGAGGGAGACCCAGTACTTC
TRBJ2-3	TRBD1	TRBV2	NA	CASRERTGEADTQYF	TGTGCCAGCAGAGAGAGGACAGGGGAGGCAGATACGCAGTATTTT